This T cell receptor (beta chain) emerged from a study of identical twins. This clonotype has just a few counts. The antigen is unknown. Deletions cut 2 bases from V and 0 bases from J, with 14 bases between. The V gene's germline CDR1 is SQVTM and CDR2 ANQGSEA. The length of the CDR3 is 15 residues. Findings of the study overall: Fewer insertions were carried by abundant cord blood beta clonotypes, but none was seen in memory repertoires. Among beta out-of-frame sequences, excess sharing between twins appeared weaker.

Template switching added a universal primer site, and cDNA bore unique molecular identifiers. TCRdb processed the 5' RACE reads anew with MiXCR; each CDR3 protein has one entry. The sample carries some 270,000 distinct CDR3 sequences, about 8% recorded once. In addition, the sample was reused for a study of yellow fever vaccine responses in identical twins.

This chain uses TRBV29-1 with TRBJ2-7, with D maybe TRBD2 (5 bases). Source material: CD8+ T cells sorted from blood. The receptor was derived from a young woman in good health. CDR3 in DNA: TGCAGCGTTGAATTTGCGCGACTAAGCTCCTACGAGCAGTACTTC. This translates into CSVEFARLSSYEQYF.